This record concerns one T cell receptor beta chain sequence. This specimen comes from a study of T-cell memory formation after mild COVID-19. The CDR3 extends over 14 amino acids. Germline CDR1 SGHVS, CDR2 FNYEAQ. Trimming removed 5 bases at V and 0 bases at J, with 10 bases between. TCRdb recomputed calls from the 5' RACE reads with MiXCR, one row per CDR3 protein. The data show more than 400,000 distinct CDR3 sequences, 18% seen once. V usage is TRBV7-6 and J usage is TRBJ1-1, with unresolved D. The sample taken for sequencing was PBMCs or a T cell subset sorted from them (not recorded which). This receptor was identified in an adult woman who had mild COVID-19 (a few samples of this study predate the infection). Cell type and time point are not known. CDR3 in amino acids: CASSPIGVNTEAFF. In nucleotides, the CDR3 is TGTGCCAGCAGCCCAATCGGGGTGAACACTGAAGCTTTCTTT.